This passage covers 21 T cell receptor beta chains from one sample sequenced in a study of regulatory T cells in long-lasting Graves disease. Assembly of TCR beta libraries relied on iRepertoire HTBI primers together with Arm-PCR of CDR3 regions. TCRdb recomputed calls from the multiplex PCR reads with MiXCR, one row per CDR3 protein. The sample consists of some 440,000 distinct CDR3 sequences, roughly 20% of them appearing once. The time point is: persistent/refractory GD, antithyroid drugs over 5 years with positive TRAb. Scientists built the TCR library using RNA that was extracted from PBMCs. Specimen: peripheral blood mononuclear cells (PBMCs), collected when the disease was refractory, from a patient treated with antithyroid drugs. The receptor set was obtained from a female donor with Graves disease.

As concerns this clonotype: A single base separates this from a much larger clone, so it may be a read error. In DNA form, the CDR3 reads TGCTCGTCGAGGATGTACACTGAAGCTTTCTTT. It is translated as CSSRMYTEAFF. This chain connects TRBV29-1 to TRBJ1-1; D remains unclear. From germline, CDR1 is SQVTM and CDR2 ANQGSEA. The CDR3 sequence is 11 residues long.

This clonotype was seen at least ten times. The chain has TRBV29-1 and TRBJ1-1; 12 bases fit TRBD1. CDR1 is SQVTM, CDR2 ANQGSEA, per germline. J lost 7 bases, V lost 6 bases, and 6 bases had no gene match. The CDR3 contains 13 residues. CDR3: CSVRDRGRGEAFF. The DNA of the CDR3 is TGCAGCGTCAGGGACAGGGGGCGAGGTGAAGCTTTCTTT. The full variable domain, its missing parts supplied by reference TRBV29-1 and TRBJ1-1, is SAVISQKPSRDICQRGTSLTIQCQVDSQVTMMFWYRQQPGQSLTLIATANQGSEATYESGFVIDKFPISRPNLTFSTLTVSNMSPEDSSIYLCSVRDRGRGEAFFGQGTRLTVV.

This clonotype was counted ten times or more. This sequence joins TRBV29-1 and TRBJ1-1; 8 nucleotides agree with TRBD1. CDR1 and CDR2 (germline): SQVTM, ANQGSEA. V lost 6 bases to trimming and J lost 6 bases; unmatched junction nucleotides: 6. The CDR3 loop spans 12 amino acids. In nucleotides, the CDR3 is TGCAGCGTCGGGACAGGTTCGGCTGAAGCTTTCTTT. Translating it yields CSVGTGSAEAFF.

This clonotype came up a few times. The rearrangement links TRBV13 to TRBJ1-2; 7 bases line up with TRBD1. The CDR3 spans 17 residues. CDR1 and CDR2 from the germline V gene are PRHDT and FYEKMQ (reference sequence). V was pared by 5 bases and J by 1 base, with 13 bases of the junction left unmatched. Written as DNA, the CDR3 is TGTGCCAGCAGCCGGGTAATTACAGGGGAATTTAACTATGGCTACACCTTC. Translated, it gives CASSRVITGEFNYGYTF.

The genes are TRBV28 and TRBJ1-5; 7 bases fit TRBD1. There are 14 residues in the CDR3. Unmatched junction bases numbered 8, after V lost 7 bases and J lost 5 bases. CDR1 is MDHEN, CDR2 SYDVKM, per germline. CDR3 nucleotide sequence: TGTGCCAGCATCCCCGGGACAGCATATCAGCCCCAGCATTTT. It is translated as CASIPGTAYQPQHF.

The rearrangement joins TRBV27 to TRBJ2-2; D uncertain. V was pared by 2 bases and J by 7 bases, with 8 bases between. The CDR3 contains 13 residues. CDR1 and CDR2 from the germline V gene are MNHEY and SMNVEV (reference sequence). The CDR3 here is CASSLLPLGELFF. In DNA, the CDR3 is TGTGCCAGCAGTTTACTTCCCCTCGGGGAGCTGTTTTTT.

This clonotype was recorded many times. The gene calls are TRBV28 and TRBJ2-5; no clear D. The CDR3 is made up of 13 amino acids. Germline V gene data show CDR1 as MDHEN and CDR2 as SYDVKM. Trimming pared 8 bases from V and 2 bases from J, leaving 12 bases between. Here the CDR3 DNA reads TGTGCCAGCTCTTCAGTCCCTCAAGAGACCCAGTACTTC. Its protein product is CASSSVPQETQYF. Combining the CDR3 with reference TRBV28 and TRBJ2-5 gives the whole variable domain DVKVTQSSRYLVKRTGEKVFLECVQDMDHENMFWYRQDPGLGLRLIYFSYDVKMKEKGDIPEGYSVSREKKERFSLILESASTNQTSMYLCASSSVPQETQYFGPGTRLLVL.

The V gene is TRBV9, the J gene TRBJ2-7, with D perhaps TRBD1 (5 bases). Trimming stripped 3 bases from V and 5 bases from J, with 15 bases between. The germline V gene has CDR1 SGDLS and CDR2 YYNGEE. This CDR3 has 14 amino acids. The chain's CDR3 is CASSETGFSDEQYF. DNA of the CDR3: TGTGCCAGCAGCGAAACAGGATTTTCGGACGAGCAGTACTTC.

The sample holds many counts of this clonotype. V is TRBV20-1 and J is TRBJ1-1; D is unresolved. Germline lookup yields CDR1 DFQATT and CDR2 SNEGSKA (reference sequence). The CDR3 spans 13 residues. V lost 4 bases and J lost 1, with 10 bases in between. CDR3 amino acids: CSAITGQNTEAFF. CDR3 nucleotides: TGCAGTGCTATAACCGGGCAGAACACTGAAGCTTTCTTT.

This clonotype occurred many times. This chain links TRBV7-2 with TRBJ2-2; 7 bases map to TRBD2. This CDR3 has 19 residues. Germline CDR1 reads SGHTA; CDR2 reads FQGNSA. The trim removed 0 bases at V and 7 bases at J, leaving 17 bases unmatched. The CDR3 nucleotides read TGTGCCAGCAGCTTAGCTTTTGGCGGGAGCCGACGGGAGAGCGGGGAGCTGTTTTTT. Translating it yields CASSLAFGGSRRESGELFF. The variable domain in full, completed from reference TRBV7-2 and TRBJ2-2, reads GAGVSQSPSNKVTEKGKDVELRCDPISGHTALYWYRQSLGQGLEFLIYFQGNSAPDKSGLPSDRFSAERTGGSVSTLTIQRTQQEDSAVYLCASSLAFGGSRRESGELFFGEGSRLTVL.

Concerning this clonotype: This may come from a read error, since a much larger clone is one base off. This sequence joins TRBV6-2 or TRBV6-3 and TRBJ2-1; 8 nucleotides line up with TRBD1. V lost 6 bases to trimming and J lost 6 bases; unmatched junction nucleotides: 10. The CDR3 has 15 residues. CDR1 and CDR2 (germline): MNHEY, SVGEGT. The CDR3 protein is CASSQQGESCNEQFF. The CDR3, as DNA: TGTGCCAGCAGCCAACAGGGGGAAAGTTGCAATGAGCAGTTCTTC.

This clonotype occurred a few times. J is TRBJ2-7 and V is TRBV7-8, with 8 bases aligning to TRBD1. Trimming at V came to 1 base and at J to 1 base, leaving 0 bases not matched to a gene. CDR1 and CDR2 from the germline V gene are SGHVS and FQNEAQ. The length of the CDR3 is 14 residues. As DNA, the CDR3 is TGTGCCAGCAGCTTAGGGGACAGGTCCTACGAGCAGTACTTC. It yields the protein CASSLGDRSYEQYF.

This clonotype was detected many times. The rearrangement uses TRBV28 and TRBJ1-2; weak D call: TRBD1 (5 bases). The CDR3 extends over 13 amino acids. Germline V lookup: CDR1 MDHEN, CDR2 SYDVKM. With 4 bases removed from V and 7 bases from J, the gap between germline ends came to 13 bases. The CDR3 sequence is CASSSLGGSGYTF. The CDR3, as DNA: TGTGCCAGCAGTTCCCTCGGGGGGAGTGGCTACACCTTC.

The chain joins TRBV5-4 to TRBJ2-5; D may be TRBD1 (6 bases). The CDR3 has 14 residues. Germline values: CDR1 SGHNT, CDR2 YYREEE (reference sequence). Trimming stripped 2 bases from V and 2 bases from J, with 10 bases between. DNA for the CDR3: TGTGCCAGCAGCTTAGGACAGAAACAAGAGACCCAGTACTTC. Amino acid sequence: CASSLGQKQETQYF. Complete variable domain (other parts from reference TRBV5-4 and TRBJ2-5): ETGVTQSPTHLIKTRGQQVTLRCSSQSGHNTVSWYQQALGQGPQFIFQYYREEENGRGNFPPRFSGLQFPNYSSELNVNALELDDSALYLCASSLGQKQETQYFGPGTRLLVL.

CDR3 coding DNA: TGTGCCAGCAAAAAGGGGGCTCAGCCCCAGCATTTT. Translating gives CASKKGAQPQHF. The rearrangement joins TRBV12-3 or TRBV12-4 to TRBJ1-5; 7 bases line up with TRBD1. Germline trimming cut 7 bases from V and 6 bases from J; bases unmatched to any gene: 3. The CDR3 covers 12 residues.

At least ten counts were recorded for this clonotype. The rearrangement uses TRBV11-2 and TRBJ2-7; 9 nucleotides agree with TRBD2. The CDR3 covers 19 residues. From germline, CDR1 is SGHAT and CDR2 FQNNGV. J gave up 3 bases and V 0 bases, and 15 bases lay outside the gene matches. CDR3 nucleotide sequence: TGTGCCAGCAGCTTAGAAATGATGAAGGGTAGCGGGAGTTACTACGAGCAGTACTTC. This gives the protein CASSLEMMKGSGSYYEQYF.

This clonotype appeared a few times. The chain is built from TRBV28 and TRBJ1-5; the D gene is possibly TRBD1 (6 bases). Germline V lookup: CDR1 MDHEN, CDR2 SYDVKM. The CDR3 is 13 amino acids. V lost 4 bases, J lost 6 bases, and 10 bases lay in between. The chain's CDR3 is CASSWTVGQPQHF. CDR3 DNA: TGTGCCAGCAGTTGGACAGTGGGTCAGCCCCAGCATTTT.

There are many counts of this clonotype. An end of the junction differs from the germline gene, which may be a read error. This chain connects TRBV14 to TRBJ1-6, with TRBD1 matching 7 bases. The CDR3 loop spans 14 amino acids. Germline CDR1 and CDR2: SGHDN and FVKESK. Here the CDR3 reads CASSLTGDNSPLHF. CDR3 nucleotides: TGCGCCAGCAGCTTAACAGGGGATAATTCACCCCTCCACTTT.

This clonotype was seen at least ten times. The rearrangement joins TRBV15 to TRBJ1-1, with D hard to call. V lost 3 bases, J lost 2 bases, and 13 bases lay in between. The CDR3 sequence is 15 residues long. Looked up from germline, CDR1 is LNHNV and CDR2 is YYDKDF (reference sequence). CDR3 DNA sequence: TGTGCCACCAGCAGTTTCACAGCAAGAAACACTGAAGCTTTCTTT. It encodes CATSSFTARNTEAFF.

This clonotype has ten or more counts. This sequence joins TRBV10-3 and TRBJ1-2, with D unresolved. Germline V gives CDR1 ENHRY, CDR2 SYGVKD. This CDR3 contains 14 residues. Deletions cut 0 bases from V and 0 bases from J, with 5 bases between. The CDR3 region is CAISESEANYGYTF. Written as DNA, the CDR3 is TGTGCCATCAGTGAGTCGGAGGCTAACTATGGCTACACCTTC.

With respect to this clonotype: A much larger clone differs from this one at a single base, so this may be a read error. The CDR3 DNA is TGTGCCAGCAGTCTCCCGGGACCCCAGGGGGGCGAGCAGTACTTC. It codes for CASSLPGPQGGEQYF. This chain uses TRBV28 with TRBJ2-7; tentatively, D is TRBD1 (7 bases). The V end lost 5 bases, the J end lost 6 bases, and 20 bases lay between the germline ends. The length of the CDR3 is 15 residues. The germline V gene has CDR1 MDHEN and CDR2 SYDVKM.